This T cell receptor beta chain was recorded in a study of T cells in localized non-small cell lung cancer. Sequenced by immunoSEQ multiplex PCR; TCRdb stores in-frame clones only, minus some. This sample carries over 25,000 clones, approximately 91% of them seen once, and the ten largest clones take 5.5% to 6%. The sequence came from a man between 40 and 70 years old with stage II lung adenocarcinoma. Sample: PBMCs, taken before any cancer treatment.

In nucleotides, the CDR3 is TGTGCCACTACCCCGGGGCTAGTCTACGAGCAGTACTTC. It is translated as CATTPGLVYEQYF. The chain joins TRBV15 to TRBJ2-7; D is tentatively TRBD1 or TRBD2 (5 bases each). V shed 9 bases and J shed 3 bases, with 15 bases lying between them. Germline loops: CDR1 LNHNV, CDR2 YYDKDF (reference sequence). The CDR3 spans 13 residues.